These 16 T cell receptor beta chains originate from one sample sequenced in a study of T cell repertoires in cytomegalovirus infection (dated by TCRdb to between 2018 and 2021). For sequencing, an Illumina HiSeq 1500 was employed. Clones were called with MiXCR by TCRdb after fastp trimmed the public reads at Q25, and only in-frame beta chains were retained. Merged by CDR3 protein, the rows form single entries marked with the most common genes and DNA. This sample holds fewer than 950,000 distinct CDR3 sequences; approximately 32% were observed only once. The ten largest make up roughly 12% of the sample. Read against the paper, the sample's treatment or condition label means: in vitro stimulation with specific CMV peptide epitopes to enrich CMV-specific T cells. No antigen has been assigned to these receptors. Sequencing used cultured CD8+ T cells from PBMCs, obtained from culture after CMV antigen stimulation. The receptors stem from a human donor in good health (CMV status not recorded). Some clones in this sample may be carry-over from other donors' samples.

A remark on this clonotype: Just one base apart from a much larger clone, this may be a read error. A read error is likely, as this CDR3 ends without the conserved phenylalanine or tryptophan. The chain uses TRBV7-6 and TRBJ2-2; no clear D gene. Looked up from germline, CDR1 is SGHVS and CDR2 is FNYEAQ. Trimming shortened V by 4 bases and J by 0 bases, and 6 bases separated the two germline ends. The CDR3 has 14 residues. The CDR3 region is CASSWNPNTGELFI. CDR3 in DNA: TGTGCCAGCAGCTGGAACCCGAACACCGGGGAGCTGTTTATT.

This clonotype came up a few times. CDR3 nucleotides: TGTGCCAGCAGCTCCCTGGTAGGGGTGGACGAGACCCAGTACTTC. Translated, it gives CASSSLVGVDETQYF. This chain connects TRBV11-1 to TRBJ2-5; tentatively, D is TRBD1 (5 bases). Germline assignment: CDR1 SGHAT and CDR2 FQDESV (reference sequence). The CDR3 is made up of 15 amino acids. The germline V and J ends were trimmed by 4 bases and 5 bases, with 17 bases remaining between them.

This clonotype was detected ten times or more. The chain joins TRBV7-9 to TRBJ2-3; a weak D match, TRBD2 (7 bases). The CDR3 is made up of 16 amino acids. Trimming shortened V by 5 bases and J by 1 base, and 16 bases separated the two germline ends. Germline CDR1 SEHNR, CDR2 FQNEAQ (reference sequence). CDR3: CASSPTGGWGTDTQYF. CDR3 nucleotides: TGTGCCAGCAGCCCAACGGGGGGCTGGGGCACAGATACGCAGTATTTT.

This clonotype appeared a few times. The rearrangement joins TRBV19 to TRBJ1-6; D possibly corresponds to TRBD1 (6 bases). CDR1 is LNHDA and CDR2 is SQIVND in the germline V gene (reference sequence). V was clipped by 7 bases and J by 7 bases, with 20 bases between them. The CDR3 runs 16 residues. CDR3 sequence reads: CASTPWGQDSNSPLHF. In nucleotides, the CDR3 is TGTGCCAGTACCCCGTGGGGCCAGGACAGCAATTCACCCCTCCACTTT.

This clonotype has more than one count but fewer than ten. The chain uses TRBV7-8 and TRBJ1-1, with D hard to call. Germline CDR1 SGHVS, CDR2 FQNEAQ. With 1 base removed from V and 1 base from J, the gap between germline ends came to 10 bases. The CDR3 runs to 15 residues. CDR3 protein: CASSLVAVPNTEAFF. In DNA, the CDR3 is TGTGCCAGCAGCTTAGTCGCAGTTCCGAACACTGAAGCTTTCTTT. Variable domain in full (rest from reference TRBV7-8 and TRBJ1-1): GAGVSQSPRYKVAKRGQDVALRCDPISGHVSLFWYQQALGQGPEFLTYFQNEAQLDKSGLPSDRFFAERPEGSVSTLKIQRTQQEDSAVYLCASSLVAVPNTEAFFGQGTRLTVV.

This clonotype has ten or more counts. J is TRBJ2-5 and V is TRBV7-2; D tentatively fits TRBD1 or TRBD2 (5 bases each). Germline V CDR1 and CDR2: SGHTA, FQGNSA. Trimming left V 0 bases short and J 4 bases short, with 12 bases between. CDR3 size: 15 residues. Written as DNA, the CDR3 is TGTGCCAGCAGCTTAGCCGGGACGAGGGCAGAGACCCAGTACTTC. It is translated as CASSLAGTRAETQYF.

This clonotype was counted ten times or more. The chain links TRBV7-6 to TRBJ1-3; unclear D gene. Germline CDR1 and CDR2: SGHVS and FNYEAQ. Trimming left V 1 base short and J 0 bases short, with 7 bases between. The CDR3 covers 15 residues. The CDR3 here is CASSLDTDSGNTIYF. The CDR3 DNA is TGTGCCAGCAGCTTAGATACAGACTCTGGAAACACCATATATTTT.

This clonotype came up a few times. CDR3 bases: TGTGCCAGCAGCCAACTAGGGCTAGCCGTGGGCTACACCTTC. Translation gives CASSQLGLAVGYTF. The V and J genes are TRBV5-6 and TRBJ1-2; D is undetermined. Germline loops: CDR1 SGHDT, CDR2 YYEEEE. The CDR3 is made up of 14 amino acids. V lost 4 bases to trimming and J lost 8 bases, with 18 bases between them.

The chain recombines TRBV10-3 with TRBJ1-2; weak D call: TRBD1 (6 bases). CDR3 size: 14 residues. Trimming shortened V by 7 bases and J by 4 bases, and 16 bases separated the two germline ends. Looked up from germline, CDR1 is ENHRY and CDR2 is SYGVKD. The CDR3 nucleotides are TGTGCCATCAACGGGGGCGGCTTAGGCTATGGCTACACCTTC. This codes for CAINGGGLGYGYTF.

This clonotype was detected ten times or more. CDR3 in amino acids: CASSPQRGLGVYEQYF. The CDR3 DNA reads TGTGCCAGCAGCCCTCAAAGGGGGTTGGGAGTGTACGAGCAGTACTTC. V usage is TRBV7-8 and J usage is TRBJ2-7; tentatively, D is TRBD1 (6 bases). Trimming cost V 5 bases and J 4 bases, with 21 bases left between them. Germline V gives CDR1 SGHVS, CDR2 FQNEAQ. There are 16 residues in the CDR3.

This clonotype appeared many times. The chain couples TRBV7-6 to TRBJ2-7; D unclear. The CDR3 loop spans 15 amino acids. The germline CDR1 and CDR2 sequences are SGHVS and FNYEAQ. Deletions cut 1 base from V and 0 bases from J, with 10 bases between. The CDR3 reads CASSLEGAVSYEQYF. CDR3 in DNA: TGTGCCAGCAGCTTAGAGGGCGCGGTCTCCTACGAGCAGTACTTC.

The rearrangement joins TRBV6-1 to TRBJ1-3; D is possibly TRBD1 (6 bases). CDR1 and CDR2 from the germline V gene are MNHNS and SASEGT. The CDR3 totals 15 residues. Trimming pared 2 bases from V and 3 bases from J, leaving 11 bases between. CDR3 sequence reads: CASSEIRGFGNTIYF. The CDR3 DNA is TGTGCCAGCAGTGAAATCAGGGGCTTTGGAAACACCATATATTTT.

The chain combines TRBV29-1 with TRBJ1-2; 10 bases are shared with TRBD1. The trim removed 1 base at V and 0 bases at J, leaving 5 bases unmatched. CDR1 SQVTM and CDR2 ANQGSEA come from the germline V gene. There are 16 residues in the CDR3. CDR3 DNA sequence: TGCAGCGTTGAAGTCCGGACAGGGGGAACTAACTATGGCTACACCTTC. Residues: CSVEVRTGGTNYGYTF.

The rearrangement joins TRBV20-1 to TRBJ2-7, with 10 bases aligning to TRBD2. CDR1 DFQATT and CDR2 SNEGSKA come from the germline V gene (reference sequence). This CDR3 region has 17 residues. V lost 0 bases to trimming and J lost 3 bases; unmatched junction nucleotides: 11. The CDR3 is CSARDPGRAGGDYEQYF. The CDR3 bases are TGCAGTGCTAGAGATCCTGGAAGAGCGGGGGGGGACTACGAGCAGTACTTC.

At least ten counts were recorded for this clonotype. The J gene is TRBJ2-1, the V gene TRBV7-9; 8 nucleotides match TRBD1. The V and J ends lost 4 bases and 5 bases, in that order; junction bases with no gene match: 16. Germline lookup yields CDR1 SEHNR and CDR2 FQNEAQ (reference sequence). The CDR3 sequence is 18 residues long. The CDR3 loop is CASSSRLRTGSANNEQFF. The DNA of the CDR3 is TGTGCCAGCAGCTCCAGGCTAAGGACAGGGTCGGCCAACAATGAGCAGTTCTTC.

This chain joins TRBV4-2 and TRBJ2-1, with TRBD2 matching 16 bases. The V segment lost 1 base and the J segment 0 bases; nucleotides outside the gene matches: 3. Germline V lookup: CDR1 LGHNA, CDR2 YNFKEQ. This CDR3 is 19 amino acids long. The CDR3 DNA reads as TGTGCCAGCAGCCAAGCGGGACTAGCGGGGGGGAGCTCCTACAATGAGCAGTTCTTC. It is translated as CASSQAGLAGGSSYNEQFF.